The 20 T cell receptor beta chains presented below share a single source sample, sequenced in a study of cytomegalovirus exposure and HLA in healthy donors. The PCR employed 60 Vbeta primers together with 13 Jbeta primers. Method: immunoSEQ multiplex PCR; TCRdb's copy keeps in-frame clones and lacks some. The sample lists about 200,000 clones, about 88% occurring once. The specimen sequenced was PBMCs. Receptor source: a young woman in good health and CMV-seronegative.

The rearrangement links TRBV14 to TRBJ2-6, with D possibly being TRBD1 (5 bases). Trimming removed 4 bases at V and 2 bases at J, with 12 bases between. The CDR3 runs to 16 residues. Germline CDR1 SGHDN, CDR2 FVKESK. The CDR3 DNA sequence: TGTGCCAGCAGCCGGTCAGGGTGGGCTGGGGCCAACGTCCTGACTTTC. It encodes CASSRSGWAGANVLTF.

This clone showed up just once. The CDR3 region has the DNA TGTGCCAGCAACTTAGGGGGCTTATACGAGCAGTACTTC. Protein: CASNLGGLYEQYF. The V and J genes are TRBV5-6 and TRBJ2-7; TRBD1 matches 7 bases. This CDR3 contains 13 residues. Germline V gene lookup returns CDR1 SGHDT and CDR2 YYEEEE. Trimming cost V 6 bases and J 4 bases; bases outside gene matches: 7.

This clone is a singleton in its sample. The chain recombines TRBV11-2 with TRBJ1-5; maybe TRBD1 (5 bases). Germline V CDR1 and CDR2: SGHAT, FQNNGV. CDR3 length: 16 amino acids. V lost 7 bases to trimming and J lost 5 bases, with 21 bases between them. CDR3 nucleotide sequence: TGTGCCAGCATCCCCAGTCGGGGGAGGCAGGATCAGCCCCAGCATTTT. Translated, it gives CASIPSRGRQDQPQHF.

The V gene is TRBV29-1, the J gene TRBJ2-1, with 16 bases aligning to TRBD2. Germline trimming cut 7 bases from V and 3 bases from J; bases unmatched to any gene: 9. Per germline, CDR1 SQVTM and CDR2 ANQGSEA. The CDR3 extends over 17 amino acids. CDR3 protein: CSAVPGLAGGDYNEQFF. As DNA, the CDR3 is TGCAGCGCAGTCCCGGGACTAGCGGGGGGGGACTACAATGAGCAGTTCTTC.

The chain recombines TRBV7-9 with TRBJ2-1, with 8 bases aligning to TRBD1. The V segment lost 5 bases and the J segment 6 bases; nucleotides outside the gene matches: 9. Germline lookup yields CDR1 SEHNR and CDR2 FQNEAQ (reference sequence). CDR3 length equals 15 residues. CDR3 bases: TGTGCCAGCAGCCCCAGTGGACAGGGAGGCAATGAGCAGTTCTTC. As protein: CASSPSGQGGNEQFF.

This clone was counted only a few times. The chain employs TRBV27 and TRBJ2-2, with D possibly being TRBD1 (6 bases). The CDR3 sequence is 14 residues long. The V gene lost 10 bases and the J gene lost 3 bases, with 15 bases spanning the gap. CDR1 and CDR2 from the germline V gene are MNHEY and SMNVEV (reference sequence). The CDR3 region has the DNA TGTGCCACCGGACAGCCCCTCTACACCGGGGAGCTGTTTTTT. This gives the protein CATGQPLYTGELFF.

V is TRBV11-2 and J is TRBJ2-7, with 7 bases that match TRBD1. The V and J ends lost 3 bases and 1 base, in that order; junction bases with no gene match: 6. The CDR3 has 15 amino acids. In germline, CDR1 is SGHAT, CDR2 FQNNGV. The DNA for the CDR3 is TGTGCCAGCAGCTTCACCAGGGGGTTTTCCTACGAGCAGTACTTC. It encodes CASSFTRGFSYEQYF.

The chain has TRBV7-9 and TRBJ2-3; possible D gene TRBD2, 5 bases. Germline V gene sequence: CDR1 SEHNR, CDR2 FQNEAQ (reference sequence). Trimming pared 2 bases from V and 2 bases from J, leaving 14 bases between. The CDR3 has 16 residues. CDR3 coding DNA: TGTGCCAGCAGCTTAAGGGATTGGGGAGACACAGATACGCAGTATTTT. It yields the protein CASSLRDWGDTDTQYF. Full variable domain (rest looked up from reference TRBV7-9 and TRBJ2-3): DTGVSQNPRHKITKRGQNVTFRCDPISEHNRLYWYRQTLGQGPEFLTYFQNEAQLEKSRLLSDRFSAERPKGSFSTLEIQRTEQGDSAMYLCASSLRDWGDTDTQYFGPGTRLTVL.

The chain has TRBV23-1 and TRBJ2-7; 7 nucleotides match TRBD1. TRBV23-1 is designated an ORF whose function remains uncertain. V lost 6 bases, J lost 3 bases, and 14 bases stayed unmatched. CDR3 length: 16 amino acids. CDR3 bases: TGCGCCAGCAGGCTGACCGCCGGGACAGAAGGCTACGAGCAGTACTTC. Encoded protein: CASRLTAGTEGYEQYF.

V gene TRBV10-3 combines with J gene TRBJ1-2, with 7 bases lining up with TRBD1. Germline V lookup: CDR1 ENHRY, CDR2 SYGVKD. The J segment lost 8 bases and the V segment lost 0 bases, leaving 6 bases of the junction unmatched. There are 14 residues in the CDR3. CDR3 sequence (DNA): TGTGCCATCAGTGAGTCACAGGGGAGCGAGGGCTACACCTTC. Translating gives CAISESQGSEGYTF.

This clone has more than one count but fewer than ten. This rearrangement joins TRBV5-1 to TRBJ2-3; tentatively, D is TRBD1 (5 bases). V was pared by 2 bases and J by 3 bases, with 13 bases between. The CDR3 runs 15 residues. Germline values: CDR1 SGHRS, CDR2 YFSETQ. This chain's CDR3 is CASSLQVPGTDTQYF. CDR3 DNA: TGCGCCAGCAGCTTACAGGTTCCCGGAACAGATACGCAGTATTTT.

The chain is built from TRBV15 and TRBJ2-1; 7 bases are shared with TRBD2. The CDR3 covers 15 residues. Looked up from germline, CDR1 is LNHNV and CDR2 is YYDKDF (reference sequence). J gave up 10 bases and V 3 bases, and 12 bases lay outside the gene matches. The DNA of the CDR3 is TGTGCCACCAGCAGGGGGGGGGACCCGTCTGCAGAGCAGTTCTTC. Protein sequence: CATSRGGDPSAEQFF.

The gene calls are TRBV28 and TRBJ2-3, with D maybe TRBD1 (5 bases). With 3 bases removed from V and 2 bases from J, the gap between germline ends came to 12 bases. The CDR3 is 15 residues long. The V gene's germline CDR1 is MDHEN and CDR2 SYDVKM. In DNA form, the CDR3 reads TGTGCCAGCAGTTTGCCCGGACAAATCACAGATACGCAGTATTTT. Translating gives CASSLPGQITDTQYF.

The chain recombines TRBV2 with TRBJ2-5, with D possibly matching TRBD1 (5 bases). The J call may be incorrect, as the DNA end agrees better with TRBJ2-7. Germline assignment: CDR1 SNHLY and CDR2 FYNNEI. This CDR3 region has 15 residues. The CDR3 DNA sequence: TGTGCCAGCAGTGTCCGAGATACAGGAGCCTACGAGCAGTACTTC. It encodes CASSVRDTGAYEQYF.

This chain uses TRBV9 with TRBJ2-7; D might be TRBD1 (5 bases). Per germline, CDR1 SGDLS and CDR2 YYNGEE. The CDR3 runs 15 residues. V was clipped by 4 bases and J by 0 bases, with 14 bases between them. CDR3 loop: CASSPRTRSSYEQYF. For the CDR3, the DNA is TGTGCCAGCAGCCCCCGGACACGAAGCTCCTACGAGCAGTACTTC.

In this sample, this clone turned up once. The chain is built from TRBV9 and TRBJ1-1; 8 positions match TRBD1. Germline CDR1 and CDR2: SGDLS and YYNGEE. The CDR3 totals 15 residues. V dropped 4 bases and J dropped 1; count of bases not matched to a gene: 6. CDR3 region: CASSSRTGRNTEAFF. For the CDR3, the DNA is TGTGCCAGCAGCTCCCGGACAGGGAGGAACACTGAAGCTTTCTTT.

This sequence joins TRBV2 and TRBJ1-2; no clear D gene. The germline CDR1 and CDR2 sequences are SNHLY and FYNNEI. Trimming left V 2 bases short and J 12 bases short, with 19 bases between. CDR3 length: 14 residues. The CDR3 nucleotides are TGTGCCAGCAGTGAAATGAGGGCGGACGGTTCCCACACCTTC. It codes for CASSEMRADGSHTF. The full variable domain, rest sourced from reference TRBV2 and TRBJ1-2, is EPEVTQTPSHQVTQMGQEVILRCVPISNHLYFYWYRQILGQKVEFLVSFYNNEISEKSEIFDDQFSVERPDGSNFTLKIRSTKLEDSAMYFCASSEMRADGSHTFGSGTRLTVV.

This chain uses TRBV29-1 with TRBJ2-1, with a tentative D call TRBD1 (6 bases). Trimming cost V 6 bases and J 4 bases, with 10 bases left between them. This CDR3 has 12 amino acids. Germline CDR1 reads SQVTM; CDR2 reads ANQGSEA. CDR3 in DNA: TGCAGCGTGACAGGACGTTACAATGAGCAGTTCTTC. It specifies CSVTGRYNEQFF.

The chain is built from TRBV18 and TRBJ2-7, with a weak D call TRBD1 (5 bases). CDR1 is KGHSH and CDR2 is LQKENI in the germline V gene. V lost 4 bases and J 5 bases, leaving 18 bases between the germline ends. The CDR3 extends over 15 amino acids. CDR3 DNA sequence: TGTGCCAGCTCACTGATCCCTGGCAGGGAACACGAGCAGTACTTC. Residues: CASSLIPGREHEQYF.

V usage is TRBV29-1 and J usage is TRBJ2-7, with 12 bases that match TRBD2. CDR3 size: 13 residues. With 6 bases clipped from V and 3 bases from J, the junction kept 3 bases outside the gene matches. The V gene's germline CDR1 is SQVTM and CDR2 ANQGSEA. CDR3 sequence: CSVTTSGSYEQYF. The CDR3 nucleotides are TGCAGCGTGACGACTAGCGGGAGCTACGAGCAGTACTTC.